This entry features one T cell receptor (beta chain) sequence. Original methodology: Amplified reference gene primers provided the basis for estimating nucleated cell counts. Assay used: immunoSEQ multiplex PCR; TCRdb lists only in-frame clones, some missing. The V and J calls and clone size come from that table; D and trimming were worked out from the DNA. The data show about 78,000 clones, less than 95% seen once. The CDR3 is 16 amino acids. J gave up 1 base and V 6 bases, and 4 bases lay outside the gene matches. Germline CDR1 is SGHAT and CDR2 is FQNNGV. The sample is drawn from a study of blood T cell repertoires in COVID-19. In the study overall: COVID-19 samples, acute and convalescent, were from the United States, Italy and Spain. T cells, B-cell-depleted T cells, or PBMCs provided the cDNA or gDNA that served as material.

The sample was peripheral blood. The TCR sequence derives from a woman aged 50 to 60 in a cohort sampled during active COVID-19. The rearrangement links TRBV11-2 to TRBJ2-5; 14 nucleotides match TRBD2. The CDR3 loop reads CASRGLAGVLQETQYF. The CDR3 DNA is TGTGCCAGCAGGGGACTAGCGGGAGTCCTCCAAGAGACCCAGTACTTC.